The 5 T cell receptor beta chains reported below all come from one sample, sequenced in a study of stem cell transplantation in POMP-related autoinflammatory disease. TCRdb's table, derived via immunoSEQ multiplex PCR, lists solely in-frame clones and lacks some. The sample carries tens of thousands of clones, roughly 88% recorded once. Here the sequenced sample was CD4+ T cells from PBMCs, taken after stem cell transplantation. The receptors stem from a human patient with POMP-related autoinflammation and immune dysregulation (PRAID). The T cells may partly be graft donor cells.

V usage is TRBV6-1 and J usage is TRBJ2-7; D perhaps matches TRBD1 (6 bases). The germline V gene encodes CDR1 MNHNS and CDR2 SASEGT. The CDR3 consists of 12 residues. V lost 0 bases and J lost 9, with 9 bases in between. The CDR3 loop is CASSEAGHLQYF. CDR3 DNA: TGTGCCAGCAGTGAAGCGGGACACCTGCAGTACTTC.

The chain has TRBV19 and TRBJ2-2; D possibly matches TRBD1 or TRBD2 (5 bases each). The length of the CDR3 is 14 residues. V lost 5 bases and J 2 bases, leaving 9 bases between the germline ends. The germline V gene encodes CDR1 LNHDA and CDR2 SQIVND (reference sequence). The CDR3 bases are TGTGCCAGTAGTCACGGGGCAAACACCGGGGAGCTGTTTTTT. It yields the protein CASSHGANTGELFF. Full variable domain (remainder filled in from reference TRBV19 and TRBJ2-2): DGGITQSPKYLFRKEGQNVTLSCEQNLNHDAMYWYRQDPGQGLRLIYYSQIVNDFQKGDIAEGYSVSREKKESFPLTVTSAQKNPTAFYLCASSHGANTGELFFGEGSRLTVL.

V usage is TRBV5-1 and J usage is TRBJ1-6, with 7 positions matching TRBD1. The CDR3 runs 19 residues. V dropped 0 bases and J dropped 8; count of bases not matched to a gene: 17. Germline V gene data show CDR1 as SGHRS and CDR2 as YFSETQ. In DNA form, the CDR3 reads TGCGCCAGCAGCTTGGACCCGGGACAGATCACCCAGCGGCATTCACCCCTCCACTTT. Its protein is CASSLDPGQITQRHSPLHF. The full variable domain, in which reference TRBV5-1 and TRBJ1-6 provide the parts outside the CDR3, is KAGVTQTPRYLIKTRGQQVTLSCSPISGHRSVSWYQQTPGQGLQFLFEYFSETQRNKGNFPGRFSGRQFSNSRSEMNVSTLELGDSALYLCASSLDPGQITQRHSPLHFGNGTRLTVT.

CDR3: CASSEMVGSIDTQYF. The CDR3, as DNA: TGTGCCAGCAGTGAGATGGTGGGGAGTATAGATACGCAGTATTTT. The rearrangement links TRBV2 to TRBJ2-3; D is possibly TRBD2 (5 bases). Between the trimmed V and J ends, which lost 3 bases and 5 bases, there was a span of 15 bases. This CDR3 is built from 15 residues. Germline CDR1 and CDR2: SNHLY and FYNNEI.

The chain couples TRBV28 to TRBJ1-6; D call uncertain. The CDR3 extends over 16 amino acids. Deletions cut 3 bases from V and 8 bases from J, with 17 bases between. Looked up from germline, CDR1 is MDHEN and CDR2 is SYDVKM. The CDR3 loop is CASSFSGDSMDSPLHF. In DNA form, the CDR3 reads TGTGCCAGCAGTTTTAGCGGGGATTCCATGGATTCACCCCTCCACTTT.